This T cell receptor beta chain was identified in a study of OX40 agonist ivuxolimab in advanced cancers. Overall study: Patients receiving dose escalation had hepatocellular carcinoma, melanoma, renal cell or head and neck cancer.

Between the trimmed V and J ends, which lost 0 bases and 0 bases, there was a span of 8 bases. This CDR3 is 15 amino acids long. CDR1 SGHKS and CDR2 YYEKEE come from the germline V gene (reference sequence). Here immunoSEQ multiplex PCR was the method, and the copy in TCRdb shows in-frame clones only, minus some. This repertoire shows about 48,000 clones, about 83% found once; its top ten account for roughly 1.2%. J is TRBJ2-3 and V is TRBV5-5; D is undetermined. The origin of this receptor is an adult with an advanced solid tumor such as melanoma, head and neck, liver or kidney cancer. Sequenced here: CD4+ or CD8+ T cells sorted from blood, sampled in a trial of the OX40 agonist ivuxolimab. CDR3 sequence: CASSLDSSSTDTQYF. CDR3 sequence (DNA): TGTGCCAGCAGCTTGGACAGCTCCAGCACAGATACGCAGTATTTT.